The 7 T cell receptor beta chains given below trace back to one sample, sequenced in a study of T cells in Graves' hyperthyroidism and ophthalmopathy. The TCR beta CDR3 regions underwent amplification using RNA transcripts as the source. First-round RT-PCR of the TCR CDR3 relied on the HTBI primer set. MiXCR, applied by TCRdb to the multiplex PCR reads, yields one record per CDR3 protein. Counted here are 500,000 or so distinct CDR3 sequences, about 15% occurring once; the ten biggest clones make up roughly 29%. The sample consisted of blood. These receptors were taken from a woman younger than 45 with Graves' ophthalmopathy.

The sample holds many counts of this clonotype. V usage is TRBV7-3 and J usage is TRBJ1-1; no definite D call. Per germline, CDR1 SGHTA and CDR2 FQGTGA. Trimming took 5 bases from V and 0 from J, leaving 10 bases between them. The CDR3 runs 14 residues. CDR3 in amino acids: CASSLTALNTEAFF. The CDR3 nucleotides read TGTGCCAGCAGCCTTACAGCTTTGAACACTGAAGCTTTCTTT.

This clonotype was detected only once. This chain connects TRBV7-2 to TRBJ2-7, with TRBD2 matching over 8 bases. The germline V gene encodes CDR1 SGHTA and CDR2 FQGNSA. Trimming took 5 bases from V and 2 from J; bases not matched to a gene: 5. This CDR3 has 14 residues. CDR3: CASSITSGPYEQYF. The CDR3, as DNA: TGTGCCAGCAGCATTACTAGCGGCCCCTACGAGCAGTACTTC.

This clonotype was counted many times. J is TRBJ2-7 and V is TRBV3-1; 7 nucleotides align to TRBD1. Looked up from germline, CDR1 is LGHDT and CDR2 is YNNKEL (reference sequence). The CDR3 runs 12 residues. V shed 3 bases, J shed 6 bases, and the junction held 2 bases outside the gene matches. The CDR3 DNA reads as TGTGCCAGCAGCCAGACAGGGACCGAGCAGTACTTC. It specifies CASSQTGTEQYF.

This chain uses TRBV6-2 or TRBV6-3 with TRBJ2-1; possible D gene TRBD2, 6 bases. V lost 6 bases and J 2 bases, leaving 17 bases between the germline ends. The CDR3 extends over 16 amino acids. Germline loops: CDR1 MNHEY, CDR2 SVGEGT. CDR3 amino acids: CASSHTSHQPYNEQFF. In DNA form, the CDR3 reads TGTGCCAGCAGCCACACTAGCCACCAGCCCTACAATGAGCAGTTCTTC.

This clonotype showed up many times. This chain joins TRBV18 and TRBJ2-3; 10 bases line up with TRBD2. Looked up from germline, CDR1 is KGHSH and CDR2 is LQKENI. Unmatched junction bases numbered 7, after V lost 4 bases and J lost 6 bases. This CDR3 comprises 15 residues. CDR3 amino acids: CASSRTTSGSDTQYF. The CDR3 nucleotides read TGTGCCAGCTCACGTACGACTAGCGGGTCGGATACGCAGTATTTT. Full variable domain (outside the CDR3, taken from reference TRBV18 and TRBJ2-3): NAGVMQNPRHLVRRRGQEARLRCSPMKGHSHVYWYRQLPEEGLKFMVYLQKENIIDESGMPKERFSAEFPKEGPSILRIQQVVRGDSAAYFCASSRTTSGSDTQYFGPGTRLTVL.

This clonotype was counted ten times or more. The chain has TRBV2 and TRBJ1-2; the D is unclear. With 6 bases removed from V and 1 base from J, the gap between germline ends came to 9 bases. The CDR3 covers 13 residues. Germline V gene sequence: CDR1 SNHLY, CDR2 FYNNEI. In DNA, the CDR3 is TGTGCCAGCAGCCCCTGGGATAACTATGGCTACACCTTC. Amino acid sequence: CASSPWDNYGYTF. Full variable domain (remainder filled in from reference TRBV2 and TRBJ1-2): EPEVTQTPSHQVTQMGQEVILRCVPISNHLYFYWYRQILGQKVEFLVSFYNNEISEKSEIFDDQFSVERPDGSNFTLKIRSTKLEDSAMYFCASSPWDNYGYTFGSGTRLTVV.

The chain combines TRBV11-2 with TRBJ2-7, with D possibly being TRBD1 (6 bases). The germline gives CDR1 SGHAT, CDR2 FQNNGV. Trimming cost V 5 bases and J 6 bases, with 20 bases left between them. CDR3 size: 15 residues. CDR3 coding DNA: TGTGCCAGCAGCCCCCCAGGTTGGGGGCCGGGCGAGCAGTACTTC. This gives the protein CASSPPGWGPGEQYF. Together with reference TRBV11-2 and TRBJ2-7, the CDR3 gives the full variable domain: EAGVAQSPRYKIIEKRQSVAFWCNPISGHATLYWYQQILGQGPKLLIQFQNNGVVDDSQLPKDRFSAERLKGVDSTLKIQPAKLEDSAVYLCASSPPGWGPGEQYFGPGTRLTVT.